This TCR beta chain was captured in a study of Graves' ophthalmopathy and Graves' hyperthyroidism (dated by TCRdb to between 2017 and 2018). At the level of the whole study: Peripheral blood was collected at initial diagnosis, before any treatment. Following sampling, methimazole starting at 30 mg daily was administered to hyperthyroidism patients, and high-dose intravenous methylprednisolone was administered to ophthalmopathy patients. An independent validation cohort was composed of some 19 hyperthyroidism patients and around 16 patients who later progressed from hyperthyroidism to ophthalmopathy. TCR beta repertoire signatures were used to distinguish Graves' ophthalmopathy from Graves' hyperthyroidism and to predict progression to ophthalmopathy. In several hyperthyroidism patients, the T-cell repertoire of thyroid tissue was compared with the T-cell repertoire of blood. The approximately 95 discovery patients were divided at random into training and test sets in a 7:3 ratio. In total, some 140 blood samples were TCR-sequenced: around 42 ophthalmopathy, over 70 hyperthyroidism and some 17 hyperthyroidism-to-ophthalmopathy patients. To explore V-J signatures distinguishing ophthalmopathy from hyperthyroidism, a discovery set of around 100 patients (fewer than 45 ophthalmopathy, over 55 stable hyperthyroidism) was enrolled. General study outcomes and caveats: Most of the expanded thyroid clonotypes with a frequency above 0.001 were also detected in blood, and it was suggested that the thyroid immune response may be reflected by blood repertoires. The 13-signature model separated ophthalmopathy from stable hyperthyroidism with approximately 88% sensitivity and around 84% specificity in cross-validation, and 80%/75% in the test set. In validation, the model predicted ophthalmopathy progression with about 70% sensitivity and 72.22% specificity; some 13 predicted patients were CT-confirmed with GO in a median of approximately 6.2 months. No statistical method was used to predetermine the sample size, and group allocation was not hidden from the investigators.

Patients with ophthalmopathy had moderately to severely active disease, with a Clinical Activity Score of 3 or more, a NOSPECS grade of 4 or more, and a disease duration of less than 3 months. Patients with other autoimmune diseases, uncontrolled infections, pregnancy or lactation were excluded from the study. Diagnosis was based on clinical symptoms, serum thyroxine, TRAb, thyroid ultrasound and orbital computed tomography. Ficoll-Paque density gradient centrifugation was used to isolate PBMCs from around 10 ml of fresh peripheral blood. Total RNA was extracted using Trizol reagent, and RNA quality was checked on an Agilent 2100 Bioanalyzer. For repertoire sequencing, TCR beta CDR3 regions were amplified from RNA transcripts. A first-round RT-PCR used HTBI primers with the Qiagen OneStep RT-PCR kit, followed by a second-round multiplex PCR, size selection and purification. Libraries were sequenced paired-end with 100 bp reads on an Illumina HiSeq2000. On the authors' methods: SOAPnuke was used to process the reads, removing any read that contained adapters or uncalled bases, had a mean Phred below 15, or lacked an exact match to the constant primer or identifier. High-quality paired reads were merged with COPE v1.2.5. Clonotypes were defined as unique nucleotide sequences and were aligned to IMGT TRB V, D and J references using MiTCR v1.1. The analysis was limited to V-J combinations with a frequency above 0.0001, which together covered 98% to 99.2% of repertoires. A TCR clonal expansion and chaos score per V-J combination was defined as the ratio of F50 clonal expansion to chaos observed in the TCRdist matrix. Features were reduced by Welch's t-statistics and random forest to more than 10 V-J combinations, which fed a naive Bayes classifier. Thyroid-blood repertoire similarity was quantified with the Morisita-Horn index. TCRdb itself trimmed the public reads at Q25 with fastp, ran MiXCR and retained productive beta chains. Each CDR3 protein appears once, grouped with its most common genes and DNA. What appears here as the V and J calls and clone size reflects TCRdb's work, not the paper's. This sample is represented by 11,000 to 15,000 distinct CDR3 sequences; 50% of them were singletons. The ten largest clonotypes hold less than 55% of the sample.

The CDR3 runs 18 residues from the cysteine to the phenylalanine. The sequence is cut down to CDR3 DNA, 54 bases in frame from base 1. Per the germline V gene, SNHLY is the CDR1 and FYNNEI is the CDR2. V is reduced by 0 bases and J by 7 bases, leaving a spacing of 21 bases between them. Regarding this clonotype: Its binding antigen is unknown. Per-base quality was not reported, and no clone a single base away is much larger than it.

The TCR was taken from a woman younger than 45 with Graves' ophthalmopathy. Donor details come from another sample of the same person, matched by shared clones. What was sequenced was peripheral blood. The V and J genes are TRBV2 and TRBJ2-2; a weak D assignment points to TRBD1 (6 bases agree). CDR3 sequence: CASSEARPGQHGNGELFF. The DNA sequence is as follows: TGTGCCAGCAGTGAAGCGCGACCGGGACAACACGGAAACGGGGAGCTGTTTTTT. When the CDR3 is completed using the reference TRBV2 and TRBJ2-2 genes on either side, the full variable domain is EPEVTQTPSHQVTQMGQEVILRCVPISNHLYFYWYRQILGQKVEFLVSFYNNEISEKSEIFDDQFSVERPDGSNFTLKIRSTKLEDSAMYFCASSEARPGQHGNGELFFGEGSRLTVL.